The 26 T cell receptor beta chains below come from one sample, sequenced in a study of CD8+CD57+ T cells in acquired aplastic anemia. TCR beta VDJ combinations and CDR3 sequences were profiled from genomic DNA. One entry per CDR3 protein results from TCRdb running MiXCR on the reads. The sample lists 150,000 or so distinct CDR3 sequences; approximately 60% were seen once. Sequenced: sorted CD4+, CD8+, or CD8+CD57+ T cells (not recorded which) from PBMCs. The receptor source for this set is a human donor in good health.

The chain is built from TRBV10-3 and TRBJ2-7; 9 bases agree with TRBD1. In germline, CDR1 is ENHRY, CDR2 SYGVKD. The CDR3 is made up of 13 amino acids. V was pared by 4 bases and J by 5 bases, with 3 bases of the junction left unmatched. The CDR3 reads CAISVQGANEQYF. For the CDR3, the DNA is TGTGCCATCAGTGTACAGGGGGCGAACGAGCAGTACTTC.

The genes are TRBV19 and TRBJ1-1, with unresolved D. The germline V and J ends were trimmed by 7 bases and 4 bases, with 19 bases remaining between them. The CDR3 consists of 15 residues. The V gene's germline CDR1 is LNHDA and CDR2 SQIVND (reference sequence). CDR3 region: CASNRFYRSGTEAFF. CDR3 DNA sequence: TGTGCCAGTAACAGATTCTATCGAAGCGGCACTGAAGCTTTCTTT.

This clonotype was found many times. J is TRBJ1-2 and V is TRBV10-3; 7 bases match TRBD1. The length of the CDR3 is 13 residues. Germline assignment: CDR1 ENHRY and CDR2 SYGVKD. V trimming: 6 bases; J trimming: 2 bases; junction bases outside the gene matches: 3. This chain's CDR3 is CAISEGANYGYTF. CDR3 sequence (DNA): TGTGCCATCAGCGAGGGGGCGAACTATGGCTACACCTTC.

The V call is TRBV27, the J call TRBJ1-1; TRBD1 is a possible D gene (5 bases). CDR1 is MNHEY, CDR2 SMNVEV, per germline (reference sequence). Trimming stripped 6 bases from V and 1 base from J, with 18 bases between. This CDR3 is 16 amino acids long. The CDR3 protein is CASSPLALGENTEAFF. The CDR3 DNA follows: TGTGCCAGCAGCCCCCTTGCCTTGGGGGAGAACACTGAAGCTTTCTTT.

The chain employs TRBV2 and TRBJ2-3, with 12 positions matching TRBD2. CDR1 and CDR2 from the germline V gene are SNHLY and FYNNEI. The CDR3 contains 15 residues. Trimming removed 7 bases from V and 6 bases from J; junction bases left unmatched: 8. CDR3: CASILSLAGGDTQYF. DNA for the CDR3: TGTGCCAGCATTTTGTCACTAGCGGGGGGTGATACGCAGTATTTT.

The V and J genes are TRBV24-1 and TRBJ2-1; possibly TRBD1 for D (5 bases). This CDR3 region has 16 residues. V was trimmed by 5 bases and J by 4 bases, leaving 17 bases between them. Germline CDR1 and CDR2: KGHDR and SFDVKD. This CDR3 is CATSATRGSLYNEQFF. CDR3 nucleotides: TGTGCCACCAGTGCAACAAGGGGCAGTTTATACAATGAGCAGTTCTTC.

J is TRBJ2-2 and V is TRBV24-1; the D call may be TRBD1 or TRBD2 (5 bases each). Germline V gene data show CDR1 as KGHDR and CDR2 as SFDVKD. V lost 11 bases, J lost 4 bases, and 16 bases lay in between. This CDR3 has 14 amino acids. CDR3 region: CASSVGASTGELFF. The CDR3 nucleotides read TGTGCCAGCAGCGTCGGGGCCTCCACCGGGGAGCTGTTTTTT.

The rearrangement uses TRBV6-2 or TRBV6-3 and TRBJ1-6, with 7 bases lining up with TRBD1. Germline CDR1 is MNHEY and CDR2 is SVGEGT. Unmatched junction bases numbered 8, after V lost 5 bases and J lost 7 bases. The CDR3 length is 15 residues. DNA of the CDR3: TGTGCCAGCAGTCCGAGACAGGGAGGGAATTCACCCCTCCACTTT. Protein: CASSPRQGGNSPLHF.

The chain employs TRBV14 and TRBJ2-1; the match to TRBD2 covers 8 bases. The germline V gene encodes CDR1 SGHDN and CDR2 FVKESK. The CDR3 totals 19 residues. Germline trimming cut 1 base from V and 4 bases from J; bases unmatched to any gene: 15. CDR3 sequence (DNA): TGTGCCAGCAGCCAAGTACCACACTCGGGGGGGCCACGATACAATGAGCAGTTCTTC. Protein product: CASSQVPHSGGPRYNEQFF. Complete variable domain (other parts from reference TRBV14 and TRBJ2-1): EAGVTQFPSHSVIEKGQTVTLRCDPISGHDNLYWYRRVMGKEIKFLLHFVKESKQDESGMPNNRFLAERTGGTYSTLKVQPAELEDSGVYFCASSQVPHSGGPRYNEQFFGPGTRLTVL.

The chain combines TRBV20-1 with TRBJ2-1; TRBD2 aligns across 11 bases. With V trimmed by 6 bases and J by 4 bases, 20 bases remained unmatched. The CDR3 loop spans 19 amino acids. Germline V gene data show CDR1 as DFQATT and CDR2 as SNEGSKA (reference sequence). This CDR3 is CSASSGWNPGLAAYNEQFF. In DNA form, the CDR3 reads TGCAGTGCCAGCAGTGGCTGGAACCCGGGACTAGCGGCGTACAATGAGCAGTTCTTC.

The CDR3 loop is CASSLRSFRDWATTSTDTQYF. The CDR3 DNA reads TGTGCCAGCAGTCTTCGTTCCTTCAGGGACTGGGCTACTACTAGCACAGATACGCAGTATTTT. The genes are TRBV6-5 and TRBJ2-3; tentatively, D is TRBD2 (6 bases). The CDR3 has 21 residues. Germline lookup yields CDR1 MNHEY and CDR2 SVGAGI. V was cut by 5 bases and J by 0 bases, with 30 bases left in between.

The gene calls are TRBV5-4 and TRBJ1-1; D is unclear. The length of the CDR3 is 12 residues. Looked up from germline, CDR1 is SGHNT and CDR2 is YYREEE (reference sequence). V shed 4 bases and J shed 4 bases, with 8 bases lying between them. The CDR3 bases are TGTGCCAGCAGCATGGGGAGCACTGAAGCTTTCTTT. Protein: CASSMGSTEAFF.

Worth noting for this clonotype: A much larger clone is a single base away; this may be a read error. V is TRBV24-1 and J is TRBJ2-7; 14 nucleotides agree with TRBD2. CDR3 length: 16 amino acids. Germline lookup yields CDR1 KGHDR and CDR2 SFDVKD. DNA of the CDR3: TGTGCCAGCAGCTCGTCCGGGACTAGCGGGGGTTACGGGCAGTACTTC. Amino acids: CASSSSGTSGGYGQYF.

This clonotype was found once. CDR3 nucleotides: TGCGCCAGCAGCTTGGGTGCAATCACAGATACGCAGTATTTT. Its translation: CASSLGAITDTQYF. The V call is TRBV5-1, the J call TRBJ2-3; D gene uncertain. Trimming shortened V by 0 bases and J by 2 bases, and 7 bases separated the two germline ends. This CDR3 comprises 14 residues. Germline assignment: CDR1 SGHRS and CDR2 YFSETQ. The whole variable domain, filled in from reference TRBV5-1 and TRBJ2-3, reads KAGVTQTPRYLIKTRGQQVTLSCSPISGHRSVSWYQQTPGQGLQFLFEYFSETQRNKGNFPGRFSGRQFSNSRSEMNVSTLELGDSALYLCASSLGAITDTQYFGPGTRLTVL.

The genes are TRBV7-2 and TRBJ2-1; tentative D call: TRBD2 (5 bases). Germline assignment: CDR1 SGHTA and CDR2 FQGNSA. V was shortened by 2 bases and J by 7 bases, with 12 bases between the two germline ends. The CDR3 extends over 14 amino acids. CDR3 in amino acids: CASSLIGSANEQFF. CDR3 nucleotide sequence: TGTGCCAGCAGCTTAATAGGGAGCGCGAATGAGCAGTTCTTC.

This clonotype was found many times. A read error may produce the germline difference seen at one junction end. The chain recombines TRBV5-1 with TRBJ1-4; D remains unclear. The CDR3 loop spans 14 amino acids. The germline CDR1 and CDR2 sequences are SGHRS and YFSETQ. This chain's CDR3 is CANSLDILNEKLFF. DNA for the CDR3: TGCGCCAACAGCTTAGACATCCTTAATGAAAAACTGTTTTTT. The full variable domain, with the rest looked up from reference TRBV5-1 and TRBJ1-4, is KAGVTQTPRYLIKTRGQQVTLSCSPISGHRSVSWYQQTPGQGLQFLFEYFSETQRNKGNFPGRFSGRQFSNSRSEMNVSTLELGDSALYLCANSLDILNEKLFFGSGTQLSVL.

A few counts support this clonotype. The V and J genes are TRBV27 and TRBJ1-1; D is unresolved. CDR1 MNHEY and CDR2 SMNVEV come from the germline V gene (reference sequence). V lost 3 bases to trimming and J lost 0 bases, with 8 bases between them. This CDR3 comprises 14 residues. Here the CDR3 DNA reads TGTGCCAGCAGTTTCGGGAAGATGAACACTGAAGCTTTCTTT. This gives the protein CASSFGKMNTEAFF.

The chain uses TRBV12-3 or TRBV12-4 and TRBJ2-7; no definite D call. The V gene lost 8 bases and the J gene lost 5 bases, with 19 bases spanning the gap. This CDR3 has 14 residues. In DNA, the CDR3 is TGTGCCAGCCGATTGGGTGTTAGGTCCGACGAGCAGTACTTC. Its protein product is CASRLGVRSDEQYF.

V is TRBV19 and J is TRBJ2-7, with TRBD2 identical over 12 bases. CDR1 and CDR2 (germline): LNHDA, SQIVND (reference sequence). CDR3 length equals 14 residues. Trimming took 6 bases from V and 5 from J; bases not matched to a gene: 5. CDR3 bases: TGTGCCAGTAGGAGTGGACTAGCGGGAAACGAGCAGTACTTC. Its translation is CASRSGLAGNEQYF. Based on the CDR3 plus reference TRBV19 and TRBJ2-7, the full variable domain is DGGITQSPKYLFRKEGQNVTLSCEQNLNHDAMYWYRQDPGQGLRLIYYSQIVNDFQKGDIAEGYSVSREKKESFPLTVTSAQKNPTAFYLCASRSGLAGNEQYFGPGTRLTVT.

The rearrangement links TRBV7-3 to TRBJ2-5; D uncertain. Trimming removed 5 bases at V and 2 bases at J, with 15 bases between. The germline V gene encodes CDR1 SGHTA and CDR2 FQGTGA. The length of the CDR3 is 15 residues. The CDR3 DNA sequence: TGTGCCAGCAGCGCACGCCCTGGGCCACAAGAGACCCAGTACTTC. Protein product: CASSARPGPQETQYF. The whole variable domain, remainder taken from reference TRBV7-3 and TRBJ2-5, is GAGVSQTPSNKVTEKGKYVELRCDPISGHTALYWYRQSLGQGPEFLIYFQGTGAADDSGLPNDRFFAVRPEGSVSTLKIQRTERGDSAVYLCASSARPGPQETQYFGPGTRLLVL.

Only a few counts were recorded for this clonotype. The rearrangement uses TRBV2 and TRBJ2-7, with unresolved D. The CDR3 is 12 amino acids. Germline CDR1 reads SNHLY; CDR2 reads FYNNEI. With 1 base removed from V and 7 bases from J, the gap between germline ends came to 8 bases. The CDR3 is CASSEGSFEQYF. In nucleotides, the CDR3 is TGTGCCAGCAGTGAAGGATCGTTTGAGCAGTACTTC. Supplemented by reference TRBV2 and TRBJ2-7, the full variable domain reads EPEVTQTPSHQVTQMGQEVILRCVPISNHLYFYWYRQILGQKVEFLVSFYNNEISEKSEIFDDQFSVERPDGSNFTLKIRSTKLEDSAMYFCASSEGSFEQYFGPGTRLTVT.

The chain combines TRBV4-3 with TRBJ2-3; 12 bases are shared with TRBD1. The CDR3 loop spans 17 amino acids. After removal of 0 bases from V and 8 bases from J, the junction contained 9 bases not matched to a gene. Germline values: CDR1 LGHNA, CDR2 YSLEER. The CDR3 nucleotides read TGCGCCAGCAGCCAAGATGGGGACAGGGGGCAGGCAGGTACGCAGTATTTT. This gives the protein CASSQDGDRGQAGTQYF.

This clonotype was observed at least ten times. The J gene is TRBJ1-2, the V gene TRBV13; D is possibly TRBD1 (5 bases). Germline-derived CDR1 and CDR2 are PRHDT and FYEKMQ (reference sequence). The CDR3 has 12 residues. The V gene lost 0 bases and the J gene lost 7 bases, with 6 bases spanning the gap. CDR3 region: CASSLGRGGYTF. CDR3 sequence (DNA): TGTGCCAGCAGCTTAGGTAGGGGTGGCTACACCTTC.

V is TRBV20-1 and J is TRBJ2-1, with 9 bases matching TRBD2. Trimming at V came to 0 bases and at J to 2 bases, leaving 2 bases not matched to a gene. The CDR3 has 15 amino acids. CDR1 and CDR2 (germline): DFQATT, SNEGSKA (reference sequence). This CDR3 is CSARDVAGAYNEQFF. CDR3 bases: TGCAGTGCTAGAGATGTAGCGGGGGCCTACAATGAGCAGTTCTTC.

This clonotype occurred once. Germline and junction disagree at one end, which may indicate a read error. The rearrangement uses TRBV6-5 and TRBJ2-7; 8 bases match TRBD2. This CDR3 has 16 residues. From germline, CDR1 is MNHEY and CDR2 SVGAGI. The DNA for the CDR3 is TGTGCCAGAAGTTACTCACTGACTAGCGTCCCCTACGAGCAGTACTTC. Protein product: CARSYSLTSVPYEQYF.

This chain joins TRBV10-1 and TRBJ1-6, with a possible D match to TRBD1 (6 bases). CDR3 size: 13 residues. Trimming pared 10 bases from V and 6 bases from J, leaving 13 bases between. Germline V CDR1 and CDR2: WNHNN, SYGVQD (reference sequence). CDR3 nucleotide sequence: TGCGCCACCAAAAAGGACAGTAATTCACCCCTCCACTTT. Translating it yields CATKKDSNSPLHF.